This T cell receptor (beta chain) originates from a study of graft-versus-host responses after intestinal transplantation. Some clones are missing from TCRdb's copy, which holds only in-frame ones; the method was immunoSEQ multiplex PCR. This repertoire shows about 98,000 clones, more than 75% found once; its top ten account for around 1.4%. Germline V lookup: CDR1 SGHRS, CDR2 YFSETQ. The V and J ends lost 4 bases and 2 bases, in that order; junction bases with no gene match: 6. The CDR3 sequence is 14 residues long. J is TRBJ2-7 and V is TRBV5-1; TRBD1 matches 7 bases. Sequenced material: PBMCs, taken 255 days after intestinal transplant. The sequence derives from a human patient who received an intestinal transplant, so some T cells may come from the graft donor. CDR3 in DNA: TGCGCCAGCAGCGTGGACAGGAGGACCTACGAGCAGTACTTC. The encoded protein is CASSVDRRTYEQYF.